Listed below are T cell receptor beta chains from one sample, sequenced in a study of CD8+CD57+ T cells in acquired aplastic anemia. From the reads, TCRdb called clonotypes with MiXCR, one entry per CDR3 protein. The table shows 200,000 or so distinct CDR3 sequences, with over 60% occurring only once. The specimen sequenced was sorted CD4+, CD8+, or CD8+CD57+ T cells (not recorded which) from PBMCs. The receptor source for this set is a human donor with severe aplastic anemia or a healthy control (not recorded which). The CDR3 runs from the conserved cysteine through the conserved F or W. The D gene is left open where the match is weak. Some rows mark clone size as missing; the rest say once, few, many or name a class of expanded clone.

clone_size,j_call,v_call,d_call,cdr3_nt,cdr3_aa
.,TRBJ2-2,TRBV10-3,TRBD1,TGTGCCACCAGCTGGGACAGGGGGAACACCGGGGAGCTGTTTTTT,CATSWDRGNTGELFF
.,TRBJ1-6,TRBV15,.,TGTGCCACCAGCGGAGATGGTGGGGGTCTCTCACCCCTCCACTTT,CATSGDGGGLSPLHF
.,TRBJ1-6,TRBV12-5,.,TGTGCTAGTGGTTTAAGGGGGTCTAATTCACCCCTCCACTTT,CASGLRGSNSPLHF
.,TRBJ1-2,TRBV2,.,TGTGCCGGCAAGCATTCGTCCACCTATGGCTACACCTTC,CAGKHSSTYGYTF
many,TRBJ2-1,TRBV29-1,TRBD2,TGCAGCGTTGAAGATGGGCGCGGGGGGGGTGAGCAGTTCTTC,CSVEDGRGGGEQFF
few,TRBJ2-3,TRBV7-9,.,TGTGCCAGCAGCTTAGGTTCGGGGGATACGCAGTATTTT,CASSLGSGDTQYF
few,TRBJ2-5,TRBV7-2,TRBD2,TGTGCCAGCAGCAAACTAGCGGGGGGTCAAGAGACCCAGTACTTC,CASSKLAGGQETQYF
few,TRBJ2-3,TRBV27,TRBD2,TGTGCCTCCACTAGCGGGGGGGCTACAGATACGCAGTATTTT,CASTSGGATDTQYF
.,TRBJ2-1,TRBV2,.,TGTGCCAGCAGTGTCCAGCCCCCTAGGAAGCAGTTCTTC,CASSVQPPRKQFF
.,TRBJ1-6,TRBV7-9,.,TGTGCCAGCAGCCCGTCCGCCGGCGATGGGGATTCACCCCTCCACTTT,CASSPSAGDGDSPLHF
many,TRBJ2-7,TRBV20-1,.,TGCAGTGCTGACCCCTACGAGCAGTACTTC,CSADPYEQYF
.,TRBJ2-1,TRBV7-9,.,TGTGCCAGCAGCTTAGCGTATGGGTCTGAGCAGTTCTTC,CASSLAYGSEQFF
.,TRBJ1-2,TRBV2,.,TGTGCCAGCAGGGTGGGGGCTAACTATGGCTACACCTTC,CASRVGANYGYTF
many,TRBJ2-2,TRBV14,.,TGTGCCAGCAGCTCCATGGGGGGGCCAGGAGTTGGGGCGAACACCGGGGAGCTGTTTTTT,CASSSMGGPGVGANTGELFF
.,TRBJ1-6,TRBV2,TRBD1,TGTGCCAGCAGCGTGGGACAGTATAATTCACCCCTCCACTTT,CASSVGQYNSPLHF
many,TRBJ2-1,TRBV7-9,TRBD1,TGTGCCAGCAGTTCCACGGACAGGAATGATGAGCAGTTCTTC,CASSSTDRNDEQFF
.,TRBJ2-7,TRBV15,TRBD1,TGTGCCACCGCGGGACAGGGGACTCACGAGCAGTACTTC,CATAGQGTHEQYF
.,TRBJ1-1,TRBV29-1,.,TGCAGCGCGACAGCTTCGAAGGCTGAAGCTTTCTTT,CSATASKAEAFF
.,TRBJ2-7,TRBV20-1,.,TGCAGTGCAAGGGACAAAGCCTACGAGCAGTACTTC,CSARDKAYEQYF
few,TRBJ2-5,TRBV27,.,TGTGCCAGCAGTTTATTGGGGGGAGGAGAGACCCAGTACTTC,CASSLLGGGETQYF
.,TRBJ2-1,TRBV20-1,TRBD2,TGCAGTGCTAGAGTGTCGAGGGCGGGAGTCTCCTACAATGAGCAGTTCTTC,CSARVSRAGVSYNEQFF
.,TRBJ2-7,TRBV29-1,.,TGCAGCGTTTGGGGGACGAGCTCCTACGAGCAGTACTTC,CSVWGTSSYEQYF
.,TRBJ1-2,TRBV20-1,TRBD1,TGCAGTGCTCCGGGACAGGGGGCTAATCGCTATGGCTACACCTTC,CSAPGQGANRYGYTF
.,TRBJ1-2,TRBV2,TRBD1,TGTGCCAGCAGTGAGACAGGGAACTATGGCTACACCTTC,CASSETGNYGYTF
.,TRBJ1-2,TRBV3-1,.,TGTGCCAGCAGCCAAGAAGTTGGGGTGGGTGACTATGGCTACACCTTC,CASSQEVGVGDYGYTF
few,TRBJ1-6,TRBV19,TRBD1,TGTGCCAGTAGGCCCGGGACAGGGGATAATTCACCCCTCCACTTT,CASRPGTGDNSPLHF
medium-sized,TRBJ2-7,TRBV7-6,.,TGTGCCAGCAGCCCCGGGGTGGGAGAGCAGTACTTC,CASSPGVGEQYF
.,TRBJ2-5,TRBV7-2,.,TGTGCCAGCAGCTTAACAGAGGGAGAGACCCAGTACTTC,CASSLTEGETQYF
many,TRBJ2-7,TRBV7-6,.,TGTGCCAGCAGCCCCGGGACTCATTACGAGCAGTACTTC,CASSPGTHYEQYF
.,TRBJ2-1,TRBV12-3/TRBV12-4,TRBD2,TGTGCCAGCACCTTGGGACTACACAATGAGCAGTTCTTC,CASTLGLHNEQFF
once,TRBJ2-1,TRBV5-4,TRBD1,TGTGCCAGCAGCTATCCGGGACAGGGGAACACTGAGCAGTTCTTC,CASSYPGQGNTEQFF
few,TRBJ1-1,TRBV5-1,.,TGCGCCAGCAGGCGTTCCACTTTGACTGAAGCTTTCTTT,CASRRSTLTEAFF
.,TRBJ1-2,TRBV19,.,TGTGCCAGTAGTATAGCGACCCCCTTGACCGGCTACACCTTC,CASSIATPLTGYTF
.,TRBJ1-2,TRBV29-1,.,TGCAGCTTCATGGGGGGCTTTAACTATGGCTACACCTTC,CSFMGGFNYGYTF
.,TRBJ2-7,TRBV19,TRBD1,TGTGCCACCGCGACAGGGCCAGGCGAGCAGTACTTC,CATATGPGEQYF
.,TRBJ2-7,TRBV2,.,TGTGCCAGCACTTCAGCTTCCTACGAGCAGTACTTC,CASTSASYEQYF